This TCR beta chain was profiled in a study of blood T cells in healthy people across ages (dated by TCRdb to the mid-2010s). Turning to the overall study: In model experiments, roughly one uniquely barcoded TCR beta cDNA molecule per two T cells was captured by template switching. The donors were divided into four age groups: young (average about 16 years), middle-aged (approximately 39), aged (about 56) and long-lived (more than 75). To avoid experimental bias, donors of different ages were spread randomly across the sequencing lanes. Using the same blood draw, the study looked at two additional independent replicas of 1 million unique cDNA reads for two donors, one aged 18 to 29 and the other aged 80 or older. To track age-related changes in TCR beta repertoire diversity, the study relied on deep sequencing normalized with unique cDNA molecular identifiers.

Reading the germline V gene gives CDR1 MGHRA and CDR2 YSYEKL. Including the terminal cysteine and phenylalanine, the CDR3 comprises 16 residues. Of the read, only the CDR3 DNA is kept; its 48 bases are in frame from base 1. Trimming takes 1 base off V and 8 bases off J; junction bases not matched to a gene: 10. The roughly 39 donors, aged about 6 to 100 years, were systemically healthy Caucasian individuals from Russia. Each donor gave roughly 9 milliliters of peripheral blood, drawn into EDTA-treated Vacutainer tubes. Ficoll-Paque density-gradient centrifugation was used to isolate PBMCs, with at least 6.5 million per sample. Total RNA, at least 6 micrograms per sample, was extracted from PBMCs with Trizol reagent. For every donor, an aliquot of PBMCs went through flow cytometry to measure the percentages of naive CD45RAhigh/CD27high T cells. This clonotype was seen only a few times. What antigen it recognizes has not been identified. There are no base qualities to consult, and no much larger clone falls within one base.

The library was generated by 5' RACE. The sequencer was an Illumina HiSeq 2500. A second roughly 6 to 12 cycle PCR used a sample-barcoded 5' primer and a J-beta primer mix. A template-switch 5' adaptor carrying 12 random nucleotides introduced a unique molecular identifier onto each TCR beta cDNA molecule. Each sample yielded at least 3 million CDR3-containing paired-end reads. First-strand cDNA was synthesized from all RNA with the Mint cDNA synthesis kit, primed by a TRBC-specific oligonucleotide. Following uracil-DNA glycosylase treatment, all cDNA underwent a first 18-cycle PCR with the universal primers M1SS and BC2_uni_R. The source study handled its data this way. For normalization, 1 million high-quality reads, each with a distinct molecular identifier, were randomly selected from each sample. Reads with shared molecular identifiers were discarded instead of being binned into consensus sequences. CDR3 identification, clonotype clustering and error correction used MiTCR with a Q25 quality threshold and the strictest error-elimination algorithm. Lower-bound total TCR beta diversity was estimated with a nonparametric unseen species model using Euler transformation. In TCRdb, the public reads were trimmed at Q25 with fastp and aligned with MiXCR, with productive beta chains retained. When rows share a CDR3 protein, they turn into one entry using the most common DNA and genes. The V and J calls and clone size come from TCRdb's table, not from the authors' own analysis. The table for this sample lists approximately 1.5 million distinct CDR3 sequences; about 31% of them were counted only once. The top ten clones comprise 10% to 12% of the sample.

Study-level results and caveats: Compared with the aged group, more naive CD4+ T cells, fewer expanded clones and increased TCR diversity were shown by the long-lived group, suggesting age selection. The CMV infection status of donors was not known, potentially confounding age-related changes in expanded clonotypes. Observed TCR beta diversity per million T cells fell roughly linearly with age, and a significant reduction was already apparent by age approximately 40. Conclusive comparison of naive and antigen-experienced compartments was prevented by the profiling of bulk unsorted PBMCs. Estimates of total diversity from one million sequenced T cells were regarded as lower bounds and underestimates. Observed TCR beta diversity correlated strongly with the percentage of naive T cells measured by flow cytometry.

The sequencing sample was made of blood. The V and J genes are TRBV4-1 and TRBJ2-3; 9 bases in the junction line up with TRBD2. This TCR derives from a woman younger than 45 in good health. At the DNA level, the sequence is TGCGCCAGCAGCCAAGCGCGGGGGGGCCGATTAGCTACGCAGTATTTT. Its product reads: CASSQARGGRLATQYF.